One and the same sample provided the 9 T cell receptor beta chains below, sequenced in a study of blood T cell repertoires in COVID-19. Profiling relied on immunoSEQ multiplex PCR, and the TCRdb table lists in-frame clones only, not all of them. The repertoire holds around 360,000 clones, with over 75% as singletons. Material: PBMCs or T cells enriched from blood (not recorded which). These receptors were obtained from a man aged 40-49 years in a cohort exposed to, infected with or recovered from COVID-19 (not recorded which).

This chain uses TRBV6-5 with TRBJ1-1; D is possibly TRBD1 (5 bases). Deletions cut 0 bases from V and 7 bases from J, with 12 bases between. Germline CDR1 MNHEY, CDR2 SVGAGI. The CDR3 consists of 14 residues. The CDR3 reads CASSYSGRRGEAFF. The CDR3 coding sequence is TGTGCCAGCAGTTACTCGGGCAGGAGGGGTGAAGCTTTCTTT.

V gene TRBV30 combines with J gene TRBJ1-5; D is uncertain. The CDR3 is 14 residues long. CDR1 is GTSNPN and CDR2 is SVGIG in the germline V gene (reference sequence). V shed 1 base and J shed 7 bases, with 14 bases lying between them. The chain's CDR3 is CAWSDTGSGQPQHF. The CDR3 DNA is TGTGCCTGGAGTGATACGGGGTCCGGCCAGCCCCAGCATTTT.

The DNA for the CDR3 is TGCGCCAGCAGCTTGGGTAGTGTTTGGGATACGCAGTATTTT. Translation: CASSLGSVWDTQYF. This chain uses TRBV5-1 with TRBJ2-3, with D hard to call. V shed 0 bases and J shed 6 bases, with 11 bases lying between them. This CDR3 region has 14 residues. Looked up from germline, CDR1 is SGHRS and CDR2 is YFSETQ.

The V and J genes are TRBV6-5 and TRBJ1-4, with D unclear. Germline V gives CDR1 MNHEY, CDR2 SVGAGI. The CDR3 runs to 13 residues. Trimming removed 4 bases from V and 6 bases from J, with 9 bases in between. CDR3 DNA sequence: TGTGCCAGCAGTTCCCACTCTGATGAAAAACTGTTTTTT. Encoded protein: CASSSHSDEKLFF.

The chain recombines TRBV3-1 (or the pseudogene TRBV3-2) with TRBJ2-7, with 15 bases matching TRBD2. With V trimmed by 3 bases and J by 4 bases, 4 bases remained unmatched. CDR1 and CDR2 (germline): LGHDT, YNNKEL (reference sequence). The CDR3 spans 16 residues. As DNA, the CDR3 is TGTGCCAGCAGCCATGCCGGGACTAGCGGGAGGTACGAGCAGTACTTC. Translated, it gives CASSHAGTSGRYEQYF.

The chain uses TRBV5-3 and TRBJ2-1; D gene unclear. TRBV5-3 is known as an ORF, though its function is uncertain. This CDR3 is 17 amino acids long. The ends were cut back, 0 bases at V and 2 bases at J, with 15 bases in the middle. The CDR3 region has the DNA TGTGCCAGAAGCTTGGATGTACGAGGCGTAACCTACAATGAGCAGTTCTTC. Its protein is CARSLDVRGVTYNEQFF.

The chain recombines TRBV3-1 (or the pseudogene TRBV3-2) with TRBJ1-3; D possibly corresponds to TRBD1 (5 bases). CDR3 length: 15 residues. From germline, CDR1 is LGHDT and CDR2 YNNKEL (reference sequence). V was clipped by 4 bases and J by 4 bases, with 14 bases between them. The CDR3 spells CASSRDGTSGNTIYF. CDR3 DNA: TGTGCCAGCAGCCGAGACGGGACTTCCGGAAACACCATATATTTT.

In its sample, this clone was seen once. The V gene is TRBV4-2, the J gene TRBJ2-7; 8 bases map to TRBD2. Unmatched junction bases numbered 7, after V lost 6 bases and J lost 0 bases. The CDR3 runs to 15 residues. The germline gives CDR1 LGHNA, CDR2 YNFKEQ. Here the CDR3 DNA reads TGTGCCAGCAGTCGAGGGCTAGCGGGCTCCTACGAGCAGTACTTC. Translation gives CASSRGLAGSYEQYF.

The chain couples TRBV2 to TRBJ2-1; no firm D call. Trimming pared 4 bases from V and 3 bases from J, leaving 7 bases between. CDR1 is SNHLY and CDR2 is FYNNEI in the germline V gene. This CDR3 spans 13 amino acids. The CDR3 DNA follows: TGTGCCAGCAGTGGCGAGCGCTACAATGAGCAGTTCTTC. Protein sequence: CASSGERYNEQFF. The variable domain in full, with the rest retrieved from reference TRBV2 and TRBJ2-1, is EPEVTQTPSHQVTQMGQEVILRCVPISNHLYFYWYRQILGQKVEFLVSFYNNEISEKSEIFDDQFSVERPDGSNFTLKIRSTKLEDSAMYFCASSGERYNEQFFGPGTRLTVL.